The sequence of this T cell receptor beta chain was determined in a study of T cell repertoires in cytomegalovirus infection. Study context: Public signatures in TCR beta pointed to CMV infection and matching HLA type. Study observations and caveats: Dominant in the ex vivo response were TCR beta clonotypes restricted by HLA-C and specific for CMV. Summed frequency of public TCR beta families distinguished CMV carriers with the relevant HLA.

TCRdb used MiXCR to reprocess the reads, holding one entry per CDR3 protein. The sample has around 120,000 distinct CDR3 sequences, 7% to 9.5% seen once. This clonotype has ten or more counts. As yet, its antigen is unknown. CDR3 size: 16 residues. Per the germline V gene, CDR1 is SGHTA and CDR2 is FQGNSA. V lost 1 base to trimming and J lost 5 bases; unmatched junction nucleotides: 10. This clonotype originated in a human donor in good health (CMV status not recorded). Some clones in this sample may be carry-over from other donors' samples. The sample taken for sequencing was PBMCs. The rearrangement uses TRBV7-2 and TRBJ1-2; 7 bases line up with TRBD1. CDR3 in amino acids: CASSLDLAAGGYGYTF. CDR3 DNA: TGTGCCAGCAGCTTAGACCTCGCGGCAGGGGGGTATGGCTACACCTTC.